These 24 T cell receptor beta chains share one sample of origin, sequenced in a study of identical twins. MiXCR, run by TCRdb on the 5' RACE reads, gives a single entry per CDR3 protein. The sample records fewer than 650,000 distinct CDR3 sequences, around a tenth being singletons. Another study also made use of these data, one on yellow fever vaccine responses in identical twins.

Input material: PBMCs. The receptors were gathered from a young woman in good health.

The V and J genes are TRBV11-2 and TRBJ2-1; TRBD1 agrees at 7 bases. The CDR3 extends over 20 amino acids. CDR1 and CDR2 (germline): SGHAT, FQNNGV. V shed 5 bases, J shed 4 bases, and the junction held 23 bases outside the gene matches. The CDR3 is CASSRPTGTEVRFAYNEQFF. CDR3 nucleotide sequence: TGTGCCAGCAGCCGCCCTACCGGGACAGAGGTCAGGTTTGCTTACAATGAGCAGTTCTTC.

The chain carries TRBV29-1 and TRBJ1-1; perhaps TRBD1 as D (6 bases). Germline values: CDR1 SQVTM, CDR2 ANQGSEA. Trimming stripped 5 bases from V and 4 bases from J, with 8 bases between. CDR3 length: 11 residues. The CDR3 nucleotides are TGCAGCGTTAGACAGGCCACTGAAGCTTTCTTT. It is translated as CSVRQATEAFF.

This chain links TRBV15 with TRBJ2-3; possibly TRBD2 for D (5 bases). This CDR3 has 15 amino acids. The ends were cut back, 0 bases at V and 0 bases at J, with 7 bases in the middle. The V gene's germline CDR1 is LNHNV and CDR2 YYDKDF (reference sequence). DNA for the CDR3: TGTGCCACCAGCAGAGATGCGGGCAGCACAGATACGCAGTATTTT. Its translation is CATSRDAGSTDTQYF.

This sequence joins TRBV4-1 and TRBJ2-1; 7 nucleotides match TRBD1. With 4 bases clipped from V and 8 bases from J, the junction kept 8 bases outside the gene matches. Germline V lookup: CDR1 MGHRA, CDR2 YSYEKL. The length of the CDR3 is 14 residues. CDR3 bases: TGCGCCAGCAGCCGGCCAGACAGGGATTATGAGCAGTTCTTC. It encodes CASSRPDRDYEQFF.

This clonotype was seen repeatedly, ten times or more. The chain uses TRBV7-9 and TRBJ2-5, with TRBD2 matching over 7 bases. CDR1 is SEHNR, CDR2 FQNEAQ, per germline (reference sequence). The junction had 12 bases not matched to a gene; V was cut back by 10 bases and J by 4 bases. There are 14 residues in the CDR3. The CDR3 sequence: CATSTGGFGETQYF. CDR3 nucleotide sequence: TGTGCCACCAGTACGGGAGGTTTCGGAGAGACCCAGTACTTC.

The chain links TRBV2 to TRBJ2-7, with 7 bases fitting TRBD2. The germline V gene encodes CDR1 SNHLY and CDR2 FYNNEI. The junction had 7 bases not matched to a gene; V was cut back by 6 bases and J by 2 bases. The CDR3 extends over 14 amino acids. In DNA, the CDR3 is TGTGCCAGCAGGGTAGCGGGCCTACCCTACGAGCAGTACTTC. This translates into CASRVAGLPYEQYF.

The genes are TRBV18 and TRBJ2-4; perhaps TRBD1 as D (6 bases). This CDR3 region has 15 residues. V was shortened by 4 bases and J by 3 bases, with 13 bases between the two germline ends. Germline CDR1 reads KGHSH; CDR2 reads LQKENI. Here the CDR3 reads CASSRQVLDKNIQYF. The CDR3, as DNA: TGTGCCAGCTCACGACAGGTTTTGGACAAAAACATTCAGTACTTC.

CDR3 sequence reads: CASSPPGASYEQYF. The CDR3 bases are TGTGCCAGCAGCCCCCCCGGAGCCTCCTACGAGCAGTACTTC. This chain links TRBV11-2 with TRBJ2-7; D call uncertain. The CDR3 is 14 amino acids. Trimming took 5 bases from V and 0 from J, leaving 11 bases between them. In germline, CDR1 is SGHAT, CDR2 FQNNGV.

The genes are TRBV5-1 and TRBJ2-7; 9 nucleotides line up with TRBD1. Germline assignment: CDR1 SGHRS and CDR2 YFSETQ. J lost 5 bases, V lost 4 bases, and 7 bases had no gene match. The CDR3 has 14 amino acids. CDR3 in DNA: TGCGCCAGCAGCGCCGGGACAGGGACCAACGAGCAGTACTTC. This sequence encodes CASSAGTGTNEQYF.

The CDR3 DNA reads as TGTGCCAGCAGCCCTTCAGGAGGGGTCACCGAGCAGTACTTC. Translation gives CASSPSGGVTEQYF. J is TRBJ2-7 and V is TRBV7-6; D is perhaps TRBD2 (6 bases). This CDR3 region has 14 residues. Looked up from germline, CDR1 is SGHVS and CDR2 is FNYEAQ. With 5 bases removed from V and 6 bases from J, the gap between germline ends came to 17 bases.

The chain links TRBV10-3 to TRBJ2-7; a weak D match, TRBD1 (5 bases). This CDR3 comprises 15 residues. Germline V gene lookup returns CDR1 ENHRY and CDR2 SYGVKD. The V end lost 0 bases, the J end lost 3 bases, and 12 bases lay between the germline ends. The DNA for the CDR3 is TGTGCCATCAGTGAGTCAACAGGCCTCCTCTACGAGCAGTACTTC. This sequence encodes CAISESTGLLYEQYF.

This clonotype appeared once. The chain combines TRBV7-9 with TRBJ1-2; a weak D match, TRBD1 (5 bases). The CDR3 is 13 amino acids. The V and J ends lost 5 bases and 8 bases respectively, with 15 bases between them. Germline CDR1 SEHNR, CDR2 FQNEAQ (reference sequence). CDR3: CASSPSGTNGYTF. In DNA, the CDR3 is TGTGCCAGCAGCCCTTCAGGGACCAACGGCTACACCTTC. Full variable domain (rest looked up from reference TRBV7-9 and TRBJ1-2): DTGVSQNPRHKITKRGQNVTFRCDPISEHNRLYWYRQTLGQGPEFLTYFQNEAQLEKSRLLSDRFSAERPKGSFSTLEIQRTEQGDSAMYLCASSPSGTNGYTFGSGTRLTVV.

In its sample, this clonotype was seen a few times. The chain has TRBV25-1 and TRBJ2-7, with D perhaps TRBD1 or TRBD2 (5 bases each). The V and J ends lost 4 bases and 2 bases respectively, with 12 bases between them. Germline loops: CDR1 MGHDK, CDR2 SYGVNS. The CDR3 has 14 amino acids. The CDR3 DNA reads as TGTGCCAGCAGTGGATTTGGGGGTCCCTACGAGCAGTACTTC. This sequence encodes CASSGFGGPYEQYF.

V is TRBV20-1 and J is TRBJ2-7; TRBD2 agrees at 13 bases. The CDR3 is 15 residues long. V dropped 6 bases and J dropped 0; count of bases not matched to a gene: 5. CDR1 is DFQATT and CDR2 is SNEGSKA in the germline V gene (reference sequence). The CDR3: CSAIRLAGGSYEQYF. CDR3 nucleotide sequence: TGCAGTGCCATAAGACTAGCGGGAGGCTCCTACGAGCAGTACTTC.

This clonotype has just a few counts. The rearrangement joins TRBV18 to TRBJ2-5, with a tentative D call TRBD2 (5 bases). CDR3 length: 16 amino acids. V was clipped by 6 bases and J by 6 bases, with 23 bases between them. From germline, CDR1 is KGHSH and CDR2 LQKENI. CDR3 coding DNA: TGTGCCAGCTCTCCTCTACCACCTATACTAGAAAAGACCCAGTACTTC. Its protein is CASSPLPPILEKTQYF.

The chain links TRBV2 to TRBJ2-1; a possible D gene is TRBD1 (5 bases). The V and J ends lost 5 bases and 0 bases respectively, with 11 bases between them. The CDR3 consists of 15 residues. The V gene's germline CDR1 is SNHLY and CDR2 FYNNEI. CDR3 residues: CASSRQRSSYNEQFF. For the CDR3, the DNA is TGTGCCAGCAGTAGACAGAGGAGCTCCTACAATGAGCAGTTCTTC. Based on the CDR3 plus reference TRBV2 and TRBJ2-1, the full variable domain is EPEVTQTPSHQVTQMGQEVILRCVPISNHLYFYWYRQILGQKVEFLVSFYNNEISEKSEIFDDQFSVERPDGSNFTLKIRSTKLEDSAMYFCASSRQRSSYNEQFFGPGTRLTVL.

The genes are TRBV5-1 and TRBJ1-6, with 7 bases matching TRBD1. Germline CDR1 and CDR2: SGHRS and YFSETQ. V lost 5 bases to trimming and J lost 8 bases; unmatched junction nucleotides: 13. The CDR3 runs to 16 residues. The CDR3 bases are TGCGCCAGCAGAAATTATCGGACAGGCAAGGATTCACCCCTCCACTTT. Its protein product is CASRNYRTGKDSPLHF.

J is TRBJ1-5 and V is TRBV19; weak D call: TRBD1 (6 bases). This CDR3 has 16 residues. Germline CDR1 reads LNHDA; CDR2 reads SQIVND (reference sequence). V was trimmed by 3 bases and J by 2 bases, leaving 14 bases between them. This CDR3 is CASSIGQGPGNQPQHF. CDR3 bases: TGTGCCAGTAGTATTGGGCAGGGGCCAGGCAATCAGCCCCAGCATTTT.

This clonotype was detected only a few times. The chain is built from TRBV20-1 and TRBJ2-6, with 7 nucleotides matching TRBD2. Germline trimming cut 6 bases from V and 2 bases from J; bases unmatched to any gene: 4. From germline, CDR1 is DFQATT and CDR2 SNEGSKA (reference sequence). The CDR3 totals 14 residues. CDR3 amino acids: CSALGGAGANVLTF. The DNA of the CDR3 is TGCAGTGCCTTGGGAGGGGCTGGGGCCAACGTCCTGACTTTC.

V usage is TRBV11-2 and J usage is TRBJ2-7, with 12 positions matching TRBD2. Germline CDR1 and CDR2: SGHAT and FQNNGV. The CDR3 is 19 amino acids. The V segment lost 5 bases and the J segment 0 bases; nucleotides outside the gene matches: 14. The chain's CDR3 is CASSKRTSGVLGGSYEQYF. In DNA form, the CDR3 reads TGTGCCAGCAGCAAGCGGACTAGCGGGGTTCTTGGGGGCTCCTACGAGCAGTACTTC.

CDR3 sequence reads: CASTLGNEQYF. The CDR3, as DNA: TGTGCCAGCACGTTGGGCAACGAGCAGTACTTC. The chain carries TRBV27 and TRBJ2-7; D is uncertain. CDR3 length: 11 amino acids. Germline assignment: CDR1 MNHEY and CDR2 SMNVEV (reference sequence). Between the trimmed V and J ends, which lost 7 bases and 5 bases, there was a span of 9 bases.

The chain uses TRBV7-3 and TRBJ2-1; 13 bases line up with TRBD2. The CDR3 length is 18 residues. The V segment lost 4 bases and the J segment 0 bases; nucleotides outside the gene matches: 6. In germline, CDR1 is SGHTA, CDR2 FQGTGA. In DNA, the CDR3 is TGTGCCAGCAGCTCCGGGACTAGCGGGGCCAGCTCCTACAATGAGCAGTTCTTC. As protein: CASSSGTSGASSYNEQFF.

This clonotype turned up a few times. This chain uses TRBV3-1 with TRBJ2-7; possible D gene TRBD1, 6 bases. Trimming cost V 1 base and J 8 bases, with 21 bases left between them. CDR1 and CDR2 from the germline V gene are LGHDT and YNNKEL (reference sequence). The CDR3 consists of 16 residues. CDR3 amino acids: CASSQGPGTGPFQQYF. CDR3 nucleotides: TGTGCCAGCAGCCAAGGACCAGGAACAGGGCCTTTTCAGCAGTACTTC.

This clonotype was picked up many times. The gene calls are TRBV7-9 and TRBJ2-3; unclear D gene. Trimming left V 7 bases short and J 6 bases short, with 11 bases between. The CDR3 has 12 amino acids. Germline V CDR1 and CDR2: SEHNR, FQNEAQ (reference sequence). CDR3 in amino acids: CASNLLTDTQYF. DNA for the CDR3: TGTGCCAGCAACCTACTAACGGATACGCAGTATTTT.